This T cell receptor (beta chain) emerged from a study of cytomegalovirus exposure and HLA in healthy donors. PCR used 60 Vbeta primers and 13 Jbeta primers. Assay used: immunoSEQ multiplex PCR; TCRdb lists only in-frame clones, some missing. The sample has some 180,000 clones, roughly 70% seen once. Germline V gene lookup returns CDR1 MNHEY and CDR2 SVGAGI. The CDR3 has 15 amino acids. V lost 2 bases and J lost 0; bases outside the gene matches: 1. The clonotype originates from a male donor in good health and CMV-seronegative. Sequencing input: PBMCs. The chain carries TRBV6-5 and TRBJ1-3, with 7 bases lining up with TRBD1. The CDR3 reads CASSYGDSSGNTIYF. The CDR3 DNA follows: TGTGCCAGCAGTTACGGGGACAGCTCTGGAAACACCATATATTTT.